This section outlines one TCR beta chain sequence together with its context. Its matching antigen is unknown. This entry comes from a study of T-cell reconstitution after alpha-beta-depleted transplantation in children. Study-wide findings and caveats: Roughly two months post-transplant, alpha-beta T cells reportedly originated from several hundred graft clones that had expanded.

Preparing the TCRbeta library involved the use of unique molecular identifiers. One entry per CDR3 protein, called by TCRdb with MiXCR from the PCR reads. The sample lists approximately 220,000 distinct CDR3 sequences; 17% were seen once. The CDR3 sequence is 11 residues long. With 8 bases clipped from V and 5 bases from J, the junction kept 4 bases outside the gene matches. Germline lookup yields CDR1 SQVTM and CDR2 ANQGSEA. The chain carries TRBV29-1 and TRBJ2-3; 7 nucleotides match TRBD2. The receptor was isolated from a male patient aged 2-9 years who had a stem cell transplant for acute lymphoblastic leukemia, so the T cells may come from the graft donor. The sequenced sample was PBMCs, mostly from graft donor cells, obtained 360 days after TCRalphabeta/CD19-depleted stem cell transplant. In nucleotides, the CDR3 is TGCAGCATCCGGGGGGAAGATACGCAGTATTTT. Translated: CSIRGEDTQYF.